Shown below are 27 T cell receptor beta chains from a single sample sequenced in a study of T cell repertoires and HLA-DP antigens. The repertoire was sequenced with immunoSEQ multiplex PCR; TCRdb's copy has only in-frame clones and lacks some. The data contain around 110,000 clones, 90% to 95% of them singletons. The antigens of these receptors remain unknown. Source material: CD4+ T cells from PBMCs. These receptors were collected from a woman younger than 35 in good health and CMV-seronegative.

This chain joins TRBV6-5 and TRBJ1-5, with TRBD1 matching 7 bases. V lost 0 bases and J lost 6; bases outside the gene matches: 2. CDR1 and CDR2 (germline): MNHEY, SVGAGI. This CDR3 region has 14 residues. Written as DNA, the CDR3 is TGTGCCAGCAGTTACTCACAGGGGTTTCAGCCCCAGCATTTT. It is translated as CASSYSQGFQPQHF.

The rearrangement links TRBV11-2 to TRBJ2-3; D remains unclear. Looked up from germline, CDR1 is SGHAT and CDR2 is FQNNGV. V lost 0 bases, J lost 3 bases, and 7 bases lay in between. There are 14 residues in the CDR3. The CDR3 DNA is TGTGCCAGCAGCTTAGATCCTGGGACAGATACGCAGTATTTT. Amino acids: CASSLDPGTDTQYF.

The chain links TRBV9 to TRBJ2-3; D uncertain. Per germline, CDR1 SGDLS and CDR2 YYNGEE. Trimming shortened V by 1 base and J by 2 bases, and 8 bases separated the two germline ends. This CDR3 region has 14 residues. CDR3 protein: CASSVNPLTDTQYF. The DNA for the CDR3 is TGTGCCAGCAGCGTAAACCCCCTCACAGATACGCAGTATTTT.

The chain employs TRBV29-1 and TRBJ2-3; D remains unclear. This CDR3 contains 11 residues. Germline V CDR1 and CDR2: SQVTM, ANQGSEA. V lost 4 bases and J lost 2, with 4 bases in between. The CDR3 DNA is TGCAGCGTTGCTGTCACAGATACGCAGTATTTT. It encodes CSVAVTDTQYF.

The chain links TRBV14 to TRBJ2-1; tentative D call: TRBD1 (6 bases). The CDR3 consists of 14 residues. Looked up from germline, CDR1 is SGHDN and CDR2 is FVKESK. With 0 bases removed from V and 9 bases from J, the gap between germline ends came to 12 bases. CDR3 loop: CASSQDQGWGEQFF. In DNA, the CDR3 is TGTGCCAGCAGCCAAGATCAGGGGTGGGGTGAGCAGTTCTTC.

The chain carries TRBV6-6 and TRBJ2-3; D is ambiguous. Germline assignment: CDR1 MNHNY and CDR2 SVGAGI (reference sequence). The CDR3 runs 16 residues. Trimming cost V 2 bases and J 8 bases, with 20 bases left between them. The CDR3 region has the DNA TGTGCCAGCAGTTACCGGACCTTACAAAAAGCCTCTACGCAGTATTTT. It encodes CASSYRTLQKASTQYF.

DNA of the CDR3: TGTGCCAGCAGCCCAAAGCAGGACAGAAGAAACACCATATATTTT. The encoded protein is CASSPKQDRRNTIYF. This chain links TRBV7-9 with TRBJ1-3, with D perhaps TRBD1 (6 bases). Trimming stripped 5 bases from V and 5 bases from J, with 16 bases between. Germline loops: CDR1 SEHNR, CDR2 FQNEAQ (reference sequence). The CDR3 runs 15 residues.

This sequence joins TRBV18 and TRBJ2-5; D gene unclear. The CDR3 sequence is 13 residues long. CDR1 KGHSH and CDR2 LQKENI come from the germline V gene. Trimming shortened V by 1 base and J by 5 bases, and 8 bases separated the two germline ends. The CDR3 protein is CASSPRVGETQYF. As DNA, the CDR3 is TGTGCCAGCTCACCACGAGTAGGGGAGACCCAGTACTTC.

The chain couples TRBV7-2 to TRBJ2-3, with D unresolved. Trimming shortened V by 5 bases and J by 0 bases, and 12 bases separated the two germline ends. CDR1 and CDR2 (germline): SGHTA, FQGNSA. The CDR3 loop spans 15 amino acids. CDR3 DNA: TGTGCCAGCAGCCTCAGTATTACTAGCACAGATACGCAGTATTTT. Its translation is CASSLSITSTDTQYF.

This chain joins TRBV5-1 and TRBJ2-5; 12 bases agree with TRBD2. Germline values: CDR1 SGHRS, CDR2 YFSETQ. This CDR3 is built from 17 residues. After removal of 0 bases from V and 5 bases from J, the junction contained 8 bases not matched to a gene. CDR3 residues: CASSLEASGGAGETQYF. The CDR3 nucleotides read TGCGCCAGCAGCTTGGAGGCTAGCGGGGGGGCTGGGGAGACCCAGTACTTC.

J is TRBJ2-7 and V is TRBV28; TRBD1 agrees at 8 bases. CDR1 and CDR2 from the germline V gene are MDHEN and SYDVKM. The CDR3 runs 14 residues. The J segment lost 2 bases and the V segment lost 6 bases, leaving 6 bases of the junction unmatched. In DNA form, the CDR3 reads TGTGCCAGCAGCGGACAGGGCGAACCCTACGAGCAGTACTTC. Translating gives CASSGQGEPYEQYF.

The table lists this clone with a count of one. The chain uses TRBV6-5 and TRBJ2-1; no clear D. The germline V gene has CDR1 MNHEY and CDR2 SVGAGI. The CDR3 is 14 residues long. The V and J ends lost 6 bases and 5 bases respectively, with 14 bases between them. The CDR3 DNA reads TGTGCCAGCAGCGCTGAAGGTCGGCACAATGAGCAGTTCTTC. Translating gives CASSAEGRHNEQFF.

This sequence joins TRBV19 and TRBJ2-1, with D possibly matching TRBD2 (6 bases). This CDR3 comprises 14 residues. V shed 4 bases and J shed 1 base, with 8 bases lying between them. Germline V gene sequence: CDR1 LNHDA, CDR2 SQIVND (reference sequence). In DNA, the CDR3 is TGTGCCAGTAGTAATCGGGGGTCCTACAATGAGCAGTTCTTC. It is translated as CASSNRGSYNEQFF.

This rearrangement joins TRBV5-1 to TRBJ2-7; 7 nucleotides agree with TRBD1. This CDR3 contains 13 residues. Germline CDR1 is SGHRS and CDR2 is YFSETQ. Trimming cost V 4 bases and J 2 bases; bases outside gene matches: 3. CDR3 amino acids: CASSETGTYEQYF. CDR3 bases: TGCGCCAGCAGCGAGACAGGGACCTACGAGCAGTACTTC.

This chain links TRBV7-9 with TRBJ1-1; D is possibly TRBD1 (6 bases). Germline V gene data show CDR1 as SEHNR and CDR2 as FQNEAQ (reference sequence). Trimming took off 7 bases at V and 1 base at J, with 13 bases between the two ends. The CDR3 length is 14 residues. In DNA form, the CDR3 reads TGTGCCAGCACCTTCGGACAGCAGAACACTGAAGCTTTCTTT. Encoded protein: CASTFGQQNTEAFF.

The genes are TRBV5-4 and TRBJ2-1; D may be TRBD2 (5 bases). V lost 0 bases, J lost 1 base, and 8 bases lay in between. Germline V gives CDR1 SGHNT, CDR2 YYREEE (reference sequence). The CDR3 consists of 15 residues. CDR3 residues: CASSLEAGSYNEQFF. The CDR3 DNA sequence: TGTGCCAGCAGCTTGGAGGCGGGTTCCTACAATGAGCAGTTCTTC.

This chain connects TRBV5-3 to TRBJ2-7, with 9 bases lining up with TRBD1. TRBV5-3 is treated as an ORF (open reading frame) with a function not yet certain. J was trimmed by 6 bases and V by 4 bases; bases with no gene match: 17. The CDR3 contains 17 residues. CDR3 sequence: CARSPSASSGTGCEQYV. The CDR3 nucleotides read TGTGCCAGAAGCCCGTCCGCGAGTTCCGGGACAGGGTGCGAGCAGTACGTC.

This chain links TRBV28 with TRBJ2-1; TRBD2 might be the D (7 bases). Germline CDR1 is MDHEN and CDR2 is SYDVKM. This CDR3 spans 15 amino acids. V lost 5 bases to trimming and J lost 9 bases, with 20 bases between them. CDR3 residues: CASSPPGGLSGEQFF. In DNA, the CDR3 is TGTGCCAGCAGTCCCCCCGGGGGGCTTTCGGGTGAGCAGTTCTTC.

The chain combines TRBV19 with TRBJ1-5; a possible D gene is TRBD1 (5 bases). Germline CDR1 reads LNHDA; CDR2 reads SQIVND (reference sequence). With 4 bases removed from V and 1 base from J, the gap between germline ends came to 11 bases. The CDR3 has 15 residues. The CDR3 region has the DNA TGTGCCAGTAGTAATACAGGAGGAAGCAATCAGCCCCAGCATTTT. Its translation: CASSNTGGSNQPQHF.

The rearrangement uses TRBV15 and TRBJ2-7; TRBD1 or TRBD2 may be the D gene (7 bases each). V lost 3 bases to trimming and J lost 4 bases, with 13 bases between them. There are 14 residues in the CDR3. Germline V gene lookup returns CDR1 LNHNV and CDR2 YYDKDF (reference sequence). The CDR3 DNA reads TGTGCCACCAGCAGGACAGGGAGGGGTTACGAGCAGTACTTC. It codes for CATSRTGRGYEQYF.

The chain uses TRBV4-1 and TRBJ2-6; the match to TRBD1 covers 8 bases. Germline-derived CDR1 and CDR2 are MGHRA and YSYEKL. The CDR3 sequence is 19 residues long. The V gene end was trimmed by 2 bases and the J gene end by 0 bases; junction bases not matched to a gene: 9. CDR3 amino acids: CASSQLLGTGSSGANVLTF. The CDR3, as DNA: TGCGCCAGCAGCCAACTCCTGGGGACAGGAAGCTCTGGGGCCAACGTCCTGACTTTC.

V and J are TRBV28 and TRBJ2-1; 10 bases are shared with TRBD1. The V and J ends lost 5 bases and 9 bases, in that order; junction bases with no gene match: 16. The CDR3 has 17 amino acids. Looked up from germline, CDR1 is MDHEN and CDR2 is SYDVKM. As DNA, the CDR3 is TGTGCCAGCAGTCCCGCAAAAGGGGACAGGGGCCGTTTTGAGCAGTTCTTC. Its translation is CASSPAKGDRGRFEQFF.

This CDR3 reads CASAKSTGIYEQYV. The CDR3, as DNA: TGTGCCAGTGCCAAATCGACAGGGATCTACGAGCAGTACGTC. The chain carries TRBV6-6 and TRBJ2-7; 7 bases fit TRBD1. This CDR3 is 14 amino acids long. Germline assignment: CDR1 MNHNY and CDR2 SVGAGI (reference sequence). V shed 9 bases and J 3 bases; nucleotides not matched to a gene: 11.

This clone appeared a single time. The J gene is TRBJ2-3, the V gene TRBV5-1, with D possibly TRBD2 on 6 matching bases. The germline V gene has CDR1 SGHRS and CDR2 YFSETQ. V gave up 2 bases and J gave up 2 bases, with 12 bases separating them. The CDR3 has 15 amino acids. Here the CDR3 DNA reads TGCGCCAGCAGCTTCTATGGGGGGATCACAGATACGCAGTATTTT. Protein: CASSFYGGITDTQYF.

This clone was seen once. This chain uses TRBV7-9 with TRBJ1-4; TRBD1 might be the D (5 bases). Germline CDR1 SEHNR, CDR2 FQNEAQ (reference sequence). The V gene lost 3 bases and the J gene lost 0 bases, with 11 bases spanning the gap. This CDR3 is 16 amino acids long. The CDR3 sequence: CASSFRRGATNEKLFF. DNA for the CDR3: TGTGCCAGCAGCTTCCGTCGGGGGGCAACTAATGAAAAACTGTTTTTT. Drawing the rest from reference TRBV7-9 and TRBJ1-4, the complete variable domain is DTGVSQNPRHKITKRGQNVTFRCDPISEHNRLYWYRQTLGQGPEFLTYFQNEAQLEKSRLLSDRFSAERPKGSFSTLEIQRTEQGDSAMYLCASSFRRGATNEKLFFGSGTQLSVL.

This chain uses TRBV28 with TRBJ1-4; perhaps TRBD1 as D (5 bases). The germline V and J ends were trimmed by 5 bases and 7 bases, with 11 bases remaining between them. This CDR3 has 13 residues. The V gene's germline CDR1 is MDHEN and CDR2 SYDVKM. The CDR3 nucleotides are TGTGCCAGCAGTCCCGGGGGGGTTGAAAAACTGTTTTTT. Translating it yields CASSPGGVEKLFF.

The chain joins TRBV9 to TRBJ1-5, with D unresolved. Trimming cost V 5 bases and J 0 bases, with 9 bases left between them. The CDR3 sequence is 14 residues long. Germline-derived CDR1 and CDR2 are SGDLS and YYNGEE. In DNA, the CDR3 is TGTGCCAGCAGAGACCTCCTTAGCAATCAGCCCCAGCATTTT. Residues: CASRDLLSNQPQHF.